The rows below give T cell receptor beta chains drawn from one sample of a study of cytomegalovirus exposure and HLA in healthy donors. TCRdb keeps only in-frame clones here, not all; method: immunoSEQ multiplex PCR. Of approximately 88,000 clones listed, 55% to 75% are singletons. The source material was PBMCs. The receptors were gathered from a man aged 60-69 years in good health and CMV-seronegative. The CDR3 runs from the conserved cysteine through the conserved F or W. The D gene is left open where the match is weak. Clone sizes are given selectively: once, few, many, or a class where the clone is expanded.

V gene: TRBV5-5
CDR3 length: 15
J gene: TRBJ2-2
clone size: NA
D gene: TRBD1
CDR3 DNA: TGTGCCAGCAGCTTCGGGACAGGCAACACCGGGGAGCTGTTTTTT
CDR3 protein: CASSFGTGNTGELFF

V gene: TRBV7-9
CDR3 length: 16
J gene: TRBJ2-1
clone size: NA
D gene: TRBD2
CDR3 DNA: TGTGCCAGCAGCTTAGCGATAGCGGGAGGTTTTAATGAGCAGTTCTTC
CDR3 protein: CASSLAIAGGFNEQFF

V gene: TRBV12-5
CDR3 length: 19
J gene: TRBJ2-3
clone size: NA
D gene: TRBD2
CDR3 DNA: TGTGCTAGTGGTCCTCGATGGACTAGCCTAAAAAGGGGCCCAGATACGCAGTATTTT
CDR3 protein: CASGPRWTSLKRGPDTQYF

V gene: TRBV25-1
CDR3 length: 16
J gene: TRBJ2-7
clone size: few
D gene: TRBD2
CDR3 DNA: TGTGCCAGCAGTGAAACTAGCGGGACAAGCTCCTACGAGCAGTACTTC
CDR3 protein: CASSETSGTSSYEQYF

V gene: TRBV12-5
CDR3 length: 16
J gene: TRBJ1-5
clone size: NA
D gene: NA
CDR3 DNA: TGTGCTAGTGGAAATAATAGGGGGATTGTTAATCAGCCCCAGCATTTT
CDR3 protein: CASGNNRGIVNQPQHF

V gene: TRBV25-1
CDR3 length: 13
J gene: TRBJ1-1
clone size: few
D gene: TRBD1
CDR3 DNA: TGTGCCAGCAGTGTCAGGGGGCACACTGAAGCTTTCTTT
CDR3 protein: CASSVRGHTEAFF

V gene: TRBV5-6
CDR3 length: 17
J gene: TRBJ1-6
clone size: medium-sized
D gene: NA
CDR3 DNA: TGTGCCAGCAGCTGGAGGACAGTTACGGTCTATAATTCACCCCTCCACTTT
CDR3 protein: CASSWRTVTVYNSPLHF

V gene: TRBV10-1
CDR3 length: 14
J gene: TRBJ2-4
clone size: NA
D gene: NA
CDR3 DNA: TGCGCCAGCAGTTCAGGGAACCCCAAAAACATTCAGTACTTC
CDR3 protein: CASSSGNPKNIQYF

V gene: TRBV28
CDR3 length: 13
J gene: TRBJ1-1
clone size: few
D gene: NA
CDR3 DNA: TGTGCCAGCAGTGCTAGCATGAACACTGAAGCTTTCTTT
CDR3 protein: CASSASMNTEAFF

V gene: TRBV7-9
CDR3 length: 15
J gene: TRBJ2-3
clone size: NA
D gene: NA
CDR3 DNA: TGTGCCAGCAGCTTAGGCGGGGGCCGTACAGATACGCAGTATTTT
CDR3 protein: CASSLGGGRTDTQYF

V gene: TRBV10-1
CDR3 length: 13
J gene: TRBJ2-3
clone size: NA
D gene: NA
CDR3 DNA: TGCGCCAGCAGTGAGGAGGACACAGATACGCAGTATTTT
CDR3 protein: CASSEEDTDTQYF

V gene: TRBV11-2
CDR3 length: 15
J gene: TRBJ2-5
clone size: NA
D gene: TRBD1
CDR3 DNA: TGTGCCAGCAGCTCTGGACAGGGGTACCAAGAGACCCAGTACTTC
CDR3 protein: CASSSGQGYQETQYF

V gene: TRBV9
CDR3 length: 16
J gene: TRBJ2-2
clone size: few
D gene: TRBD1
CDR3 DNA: TGTGCCAGCAGCCCGAGGGAACAGGGGCTGGCCGGGGAGCTGTTTTTT
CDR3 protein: CASSPREQGLAGELFF

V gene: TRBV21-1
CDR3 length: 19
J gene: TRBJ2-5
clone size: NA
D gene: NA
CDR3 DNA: TGTGCCAGCAGCAAATTTGGGAGTGGGGACAGATCATACCAAGAGACCCAGTACTTC
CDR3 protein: CASSKFGSGDRSYQETQYF

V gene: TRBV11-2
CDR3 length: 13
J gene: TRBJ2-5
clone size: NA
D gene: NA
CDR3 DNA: TGTGCCAGCAGCAAAAGACACCGGGAGACCCAGTACTTC
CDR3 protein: CASSKRHRETQYF

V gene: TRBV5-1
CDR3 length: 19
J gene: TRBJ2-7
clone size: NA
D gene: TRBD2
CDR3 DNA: TGCGCCAGCAGCCTGGAGCCTGGCGGCGGGGGGGCATTACAGGGTGAGCAGTACTTC
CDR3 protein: CASSLEPGGGGALQGEQYF

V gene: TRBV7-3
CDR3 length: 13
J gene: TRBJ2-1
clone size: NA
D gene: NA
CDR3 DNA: TGTGCCAGCAGTCAGACTCACAACAATGAGCAGTTCTTC
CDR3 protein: CASSQTHNNEQFF

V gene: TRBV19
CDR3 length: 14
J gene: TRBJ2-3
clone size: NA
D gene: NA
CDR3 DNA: TGTGCCAGTAGTATAGAAACAGGCGGAGATACGCAGTATTTT
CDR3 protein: CASSIETGGDTQYF

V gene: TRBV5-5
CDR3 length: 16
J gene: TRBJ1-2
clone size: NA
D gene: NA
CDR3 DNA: TGTGCCAGCAGCTTGTCCGCCTTTACAGGACCCTATGGCTACACCTTC
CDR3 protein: CASSLSAFTGPYGYTF

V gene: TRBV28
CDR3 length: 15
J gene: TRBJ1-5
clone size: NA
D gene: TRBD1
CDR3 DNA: TGTGCCAGCAGCATTCGCCAGGGGGATAGTATTCCCCAGCATTTT
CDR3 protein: CASSIRQGDSIPQHF

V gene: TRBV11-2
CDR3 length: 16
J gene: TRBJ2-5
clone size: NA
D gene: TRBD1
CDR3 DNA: TGTGCCAGCAGCTTAGACCCCAGGGGGCTAGGAGAGACCCAGTACTTC
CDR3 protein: CASSLDPRGLGETQYF

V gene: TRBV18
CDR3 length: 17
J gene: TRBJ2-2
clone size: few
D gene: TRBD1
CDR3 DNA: TGTGCCAGCTCCCCCTTTCTATTGACAGGGGACACCGGGGAGCTGTTTTTT
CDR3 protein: CASSPFLLTGDTGELFF

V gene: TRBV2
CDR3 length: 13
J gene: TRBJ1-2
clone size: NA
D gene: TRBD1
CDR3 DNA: TGTGCCAGCAGTGCCGGACAGGGGTATGGCTACACCTTC
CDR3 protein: CASSAGQGYGYTF

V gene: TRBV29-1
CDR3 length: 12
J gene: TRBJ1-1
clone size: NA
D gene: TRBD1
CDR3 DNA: TGCAGCGTTGGGGGACAGAGCATAGAAGCTTTCTTT
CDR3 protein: CSVGGQSIEAFF

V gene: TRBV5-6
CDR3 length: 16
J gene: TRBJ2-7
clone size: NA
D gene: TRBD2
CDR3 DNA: TGTGCCAGCAGCGCACTGACCACCGGACTAGAAGTCGAGCAGTACTTC
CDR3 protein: CASSALTTGLEVEQYF

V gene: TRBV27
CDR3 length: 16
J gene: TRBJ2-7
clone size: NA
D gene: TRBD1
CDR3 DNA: TGTGCCAGCAGTTTCAGCCGGCAGGGGGTTCACCACGAGCAGTACTTC
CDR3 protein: CASSFSRQGVHHEQYF

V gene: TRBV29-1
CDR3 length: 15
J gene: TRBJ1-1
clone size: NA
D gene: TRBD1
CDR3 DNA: TGCAGCGTTGACCTGGGACAGGGGGCGGACACTGAAGCTTTCTTT
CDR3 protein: CSVDLGQGADTEAFF

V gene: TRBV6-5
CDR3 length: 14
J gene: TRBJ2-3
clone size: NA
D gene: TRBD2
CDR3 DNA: TGTGCCAGCGGCAGGGAGGGCCGCACAGATACGCAGTATTTT
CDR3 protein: CASGREGRTDTQYF

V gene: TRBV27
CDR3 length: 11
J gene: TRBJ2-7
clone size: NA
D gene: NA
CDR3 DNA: TGTGCCAGCAAGGGAGACTACGAGCAGTACTTC
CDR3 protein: CASKGDYEQYF

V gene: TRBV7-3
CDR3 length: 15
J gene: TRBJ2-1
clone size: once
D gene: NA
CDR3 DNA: TGTGCCAGCACCGTCGCCGGGACGGGGGACAATGAGCAGTTCTTC
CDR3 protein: CASTVAGTGDNEQFF

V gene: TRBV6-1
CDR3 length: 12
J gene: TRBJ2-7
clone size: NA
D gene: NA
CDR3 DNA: TGTGCCATACTACAGGACACCTACGAGCAGTACTTC
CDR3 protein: CAILQDTYEQYF

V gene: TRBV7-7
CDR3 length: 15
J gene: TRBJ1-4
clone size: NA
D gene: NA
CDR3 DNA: TGTGCTAGCAGCTTGGCCGGACACGGAAATGAAAAACTGTTTTTT
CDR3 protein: CASSLAGHGNEKLFF

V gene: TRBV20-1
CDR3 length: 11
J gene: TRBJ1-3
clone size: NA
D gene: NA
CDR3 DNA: TGCAGTGCTACTCTCGGAAACACCATATATTTT
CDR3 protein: CSATLGNTIYF

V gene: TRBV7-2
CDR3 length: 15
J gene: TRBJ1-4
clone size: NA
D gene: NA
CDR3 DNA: TGTGCCAGCAGCCTTGGGACTACAACTAATGAAAAACTGTTTTTT
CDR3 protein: CASSLGTTTNEKLFF

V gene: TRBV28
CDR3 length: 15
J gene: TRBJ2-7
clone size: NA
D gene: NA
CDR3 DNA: TGTGCCAGCAGTTCCCCCCTGGACAGCCCCTACGAGCAGTACTTC
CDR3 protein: CASSSPLDSPYEQYF

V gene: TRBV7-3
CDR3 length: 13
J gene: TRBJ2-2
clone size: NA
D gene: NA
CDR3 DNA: TGTGCCAGCAGCTCAAAGGAGGCCGGGGAGCTGTTTTTT
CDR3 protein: CASSSKEAGELFF

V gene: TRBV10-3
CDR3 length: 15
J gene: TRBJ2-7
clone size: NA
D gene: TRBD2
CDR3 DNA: TGTGCCATCAGACGAACCGGGACTAGCTTCGACGAGCAGTACTTC
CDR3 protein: CAIRRTGTSFDEQYF

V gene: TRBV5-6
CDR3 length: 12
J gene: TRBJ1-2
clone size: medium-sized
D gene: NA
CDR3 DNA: TGTGCCAGCAGCTTAGATCAGGTTGGCTACACCTTC
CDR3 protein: CASSLDQVGYTF

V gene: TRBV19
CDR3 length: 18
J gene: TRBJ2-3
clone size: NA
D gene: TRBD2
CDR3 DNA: TGTGCCAGTAGTTTTGGTCGTAGTGGAGCGGGGTCTATGGATACGCAGTATTTT
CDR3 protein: CASSFGRSGAGSMDTQYF

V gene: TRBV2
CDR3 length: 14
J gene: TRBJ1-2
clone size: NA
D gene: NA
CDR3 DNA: TGTGCCAGCAGTGAAGAGGGAGGGAGTGTTGGCTACACCTTC
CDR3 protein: CASSEEGGSVGYTF

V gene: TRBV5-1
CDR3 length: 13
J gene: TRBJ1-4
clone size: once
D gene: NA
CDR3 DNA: TGCGCCAGCCGCACCGGGACTAATGAAAAACTGTTTTTT
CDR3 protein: CASRTGTNEKLFF

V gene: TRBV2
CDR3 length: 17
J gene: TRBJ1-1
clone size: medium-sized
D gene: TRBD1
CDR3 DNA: TGTGCCAGCAGCGCCACCCCCGAACAGGGGAAGAACACTGAAGCTTTCTTT
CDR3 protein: CASSATPEQGKNTEAFF

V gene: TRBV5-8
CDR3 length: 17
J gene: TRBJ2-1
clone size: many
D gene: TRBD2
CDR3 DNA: TGTGCCAGCAGCTTGGGGACTAGCGAAAGCTCCTACAATGAGCAGTTCTTC
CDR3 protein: CASSLGTSESSYNEQFF